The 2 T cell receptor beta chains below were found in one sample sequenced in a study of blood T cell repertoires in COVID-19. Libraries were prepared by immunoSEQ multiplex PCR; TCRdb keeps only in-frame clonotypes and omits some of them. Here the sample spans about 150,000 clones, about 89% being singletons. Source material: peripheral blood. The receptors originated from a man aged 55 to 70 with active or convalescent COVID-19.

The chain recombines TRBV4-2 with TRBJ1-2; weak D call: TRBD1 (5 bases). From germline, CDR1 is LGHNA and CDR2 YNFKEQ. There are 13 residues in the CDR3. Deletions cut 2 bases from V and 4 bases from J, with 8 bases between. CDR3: CASSQWGGYGYTF. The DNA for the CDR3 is TGTGCCAGCAGCCAATGGGGCGGCTATGGCTACACCTTC.

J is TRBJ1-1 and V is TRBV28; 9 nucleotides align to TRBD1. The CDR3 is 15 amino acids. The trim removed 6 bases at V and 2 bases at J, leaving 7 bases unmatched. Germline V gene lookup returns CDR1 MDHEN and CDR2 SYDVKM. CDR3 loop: CASSPPGQGNTEAFF. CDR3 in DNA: TGTGCCAGCAGCCCGCCGGGACAGGGAAACACTGAAGCTTTCTTT.